These 18 T cell receptor beta chains came from one sample sequenced in a study of blood T cell repertoires in COVID-19. Profiling relied on immunoSEQ multiplex PCR, and the TCRdb table lists in-frame clones only, not all of them. The table lists 15,000 to 20,000 clones, around 85% of them singletons, with roughly 67% in the top ten. Sequencing was performed on peripheral blood. Receptors originate from an elderly man with acute or convalescent COVID-19.

The gene calls are TRBV12-3 or TRBV12-4 and TRBJ2-7; the D gene is possibly TRBD2 (5 bases). CDR3 size: 12 residues. V lost 6 bases, J lost 7 bases, and 13 bases lay in between. As DNA, the CDR3 is TGTGCCAGCAGAATAACAACGGGGGAGCAGTACTTC. It translates to CASRITTGEQYF.

The rearrangement uses TRBV7-2 and TRBJ1-5, with D perhaps matching TRBD1 (5 bases). The CDR3 sequence is 17 residues long. Trimming removed 1 base from V and 7 bases from J, with 20 bases in between. Germline lookup yields CDR1 SGHTA and CDR2 FQGNSA. CDR3 loop: CASSLEAAFGGNQPQHF. The CDR3 nucleotides are TGTGCCAGCAGCTTAGAAGCGGCCTTTGGGGGGAACCAGCCCCAGCATTTT. The full variable domain, completed using reference TRBV7-2 and TRBJ1-5, is GAGVSQSPSNKVTEKGKDVELRCDPISGHTALYWYRQSLGQGLEFLIYFQGNSAPDKSGLPSDRFSAERTGGSVSTLTIQRTQQEDSAVYLCASSLEAAFGGNQPQHFGDGTRLSIL.

The chain couples TRBV19 to TRBJ1-6; D not certain. Trimming stripped 8 bases from V and 10 bases from J, with 12 bases between. In germline, CDR1 is LNHDA, CDR2 SQIVND (reference sequence). This CDR3 contains 12 residues. The DNA of the CDR3 is TGTGCCAGTGGGGAGGGATTCTCACCCCTCCACTTT. It yields the protein CASGEGFSPLHF.

The V gene is TRBV19, the J gene TRBJ1-6; D is ambiguous. Trimming pared 5 bases from V and 0 bases from J, leaving 14 bases between. This CDR3 comprises 17 residues. CDR1 and CDR2 from the germline V gene are LNHDA and SQIVND (reference sequence). The CDR3 DNA reads as TGTGCCAGTAGTCAGCGGGAACCGAGCTCCTATAATTCACCCCTCCACTTT. Protein: CASSQREPSSYNSPLHF.

The rearrangement joins TRBV5-5 to TRBJ1-1; TRBD1 is a possible D gene (5 bases). The CDR3 length is 14 residues. In germline, CDR1 is SGHKS, CDR2 YYEKEE (reference sequence). V lost 0 bases and J 1 base, leaving 7 bases between the germline ends. For the CDR3, the DNA is TGTGCCAGCAGCTTGGGGGGCCCGAACACTGAAGCTTTCTTT. Translated, it gives CASSLGGPNTEAFF.

The chain uses TRBV30 and TRBJ2-1; TRBD1 matches at 7 bases. The junction had 2 bases not matched to a gene; V was cut back by 4 bases and J by 5 bases. Looked up from germline, CDR1 is GTSNPN and CDR2 is SVGIG (reference sequence). The CDR3 totals 12 residues. CDR3 amino acids: CAWKGADNEQFF. CDR3 in DNA: TGTGCCTGGAAGGGGGCGGACAATGAGCAGTTCTTC.

This chain uses TRBV7-2 with TRBJ1-1; D gene unclear. The CDR3 consists of 14 residues. The germline gives CDR1 SGHTA, CDR2 FQGNSA. V dropped 4 bases and J dropped 1 base, with 10 bases sitting between them. The DNA of the CDR3 is TGTGCCAGCAGCTGGCAGGAGGGGAACACTGAAGCTTTCTTT. This translates into CASSWQEGNTEAFF.

This chain links TRBV5-1 with TRBJ2-5, with 11 positions matching TRBD2. The CDR3 contains 15 residues. After removal of 4 bases from V and 2 bases from J, the junction contained 4 bases not matched to a gene. Germline-derived CDR1 and CDR2 are SGHRS and YFSETQ. In DNA form, the CDR3 reads TGCGCCAGCAGCGCTAGCGGGGGGTTACAAGAGACCCAGTACTTC. This sequence encodes CASSASGGLQETQYF.

V usage is TRBV5-1 and J usage is TRBJ1-1, with D unclear. Looked up from germline, CDR1 is SGHRS and CDR2 is YFSETQ. Between the trimmed V and J ends, which lost 4 bases and 3 bases, there was a span of 10 bases. This CDR3 comprises 13 residues. The CDR3 DNA is TGCGCCAGCAGCCGGCTTGGGCACACTGAAGCTTTCTTT. Protein product: CASSRLGHTEAFF.

V usage is TRBV7-9 and J usage is TRBJ1-1; D possibly corresponds to TRBD1 (5 bases). The CDR3 contains 11 residues. V dropped 1 base and J dropped 9 bases, with 6 bases sitting between them. Germline loops: CDR1 SEHNR, CDR2 FQNEAQ (reference sequence). In DNA form, the CDR3 reads TGTGCCAGCAGCTTAGGGACAAAAGCTTTCTTT. Translating gives CASSLGTKAFF. Complete variable domain (other parts from reference TRBV7-9 and TRBJ1-1): DTGVSQNPRHKITKRGQNVTFRCDPISEHNRLYWYRQTLGQGPEFLTYFQNEAQLEKSRLLSDRFSAERPKGSFSTLEIQRTEQGDSAMYLCASSLGTKAFFGQGTRLTVV.

The chain recombines TRBV4-2 with TRBJ2-2, with 9 bases identical to TRBD2. J gave up 7 bases and V 3 bases, and 6 bases lay outside the gene matches. CDR1 and CDR2 from the germline V gene are LGHNA and YNFKEQ. The CDR3 is 15 residues long. DNA for the CDR3: TGTGCCAGCAGCCAGGTGACTAGCGGCGACGGGGAGCTGTTTTTT. This codes for CASSQVTSGDGELFF.

The chain recombines TRBV19 with TRBJ1-1, with 7 bases that match TRBD1. After removal of 2 bases from V and 3 bases from J, the junction contained 3 bases not matched to a gene. The germline CDR1 and CDR2 sequences are LNHDA and SQIVND (reference sequence). CDR3 length: 14 amino acids. The CDR3 nucleotides read TGTGCCAGTAGTATAAGGGGGCCGGACACTGAAGCTTTCTTT. Protein sequence: CASSIRGPDTEAFF. Variable domain in full (rest from reference TRBV19 and TRBJ1-1): DGGITQSPKYLFRKEGQNVTLSCEQNLNHDAMYWYRQDPGQGLRLIYYSQIVNDFQKGDIAEGYSVSREKKESFPLTVTSAQKNPTAFYLCASSIRGPDTEAFFGQGTRLTVV.

The V call is TRBV7-2, the J call TRBJ2-1; TRBD2 matches 8 bases. CDR1 SGHTA and CDR2 FQGNSA come from the germline V gene. The CDR3 has 16 amino acids. The V segment lost 4 bases and the J segment 7 bases; nucleotides outside the gene matches: 12. The CDR3 protein is CASSSSVASGLNEQFF. The DNA for the CDR3 is TGTGCCAGCAGCTCGTCGGTTGCTAGCGGGTTAAATGAGCAGTTCTTC.

The chain uses TRBV7-2 and TRBJ1-2; TRBD1 is a possible D gene (5 bases). The CDR3 is 16 residues long. Germline V gene lookup returns CDR1 SGHTA and CDR2 FQGNSA. The V and J ends lost 5 bases and 2 bases respectively, with 18 bases between them. The CDR3 loop reads CASSPGGGSTNYGYTF. In nucleotides, the CDR3 is TGTGCCAGCAGCCCCGGGGGAGGGAGTACCAACTATGGCTACACCTTC.

This clone has only one observation. This chain uses TRBV6-2 or TRBV6-3 with TRBJ1-2; 7 bases align to TRBD1. After removal of 5 bases from V and 0 bases from J, the junction contained 12 bases not matched to a gene. This CDR3 is 17 amino acids long. Germline-derived CDR1 and CDR2 are MNHEY and SVGEGT. The CDR3 is CASSGLPGQSANYGYTF. In DNA form, the CDR3 reads TGTGCCAGCAGTGGGTTGCCGGGACAGTCAGCTAACTATGGCTACACCTTC.

The rearrangement links TRBV7-8 to TRBJ2-5; 12 positions match TRBD2. The CDR3 runs 16 residues. J gave up 1 base and V 5 bases, and 5 bases lay outside the gene matches. CDR1 SGHVS and CDR2 FQNEAQ come from the germline V gene. CDR3 loop: CASSTRLAGAQETQYF. CDR3 bases: TGTGCCAGCAGCACAAGACTAGCGGGGGCCCAAGAGACCCAGTACTTC.

The rearrangement joins TRBV29-1 to TRBJ1-1, with 7 bases that match TRBD1. The CDR3 is 15 amino acids. The J segment lost 0 bases and the V segment lost 6 bases, leaving 10 bases of the junction unmatched. In germline, CDR1 is SQVTM, CDR2 ANQGSEA. In nucleotides, the CDR3 is TGCAGCGTAGTCCCGGGACAGAGATTGAACACTGAAGCTTTCTTT. This encodes CSVVPGQRLNTEAFF.

V and J are TRBV28 and TRBJ2-3; D gene unclear. Germline-derived CDR1 and CDR2 are MDHEN and SYDVKM. The CDR3 consists of 11 residues. The V end was cut by 4 bases, the J end by 8 bases, with 7 bases between. The CDR3 loop reads CASSSSGTQYF. For the CDR3, the DNA is TGTGCCAGCAGTTCCTCGGGTACGCAGTATTTT.